These 20 T cell receptor beta chains share one sample of origin, sequenced in a study of cytomegalovirus exposure and HLA in healthy donors. Both 60 Vbeta primers and 13 Jbeta primers went into the PCR. Sequencing was performed with immunoSEQ multiplex PCR; in TCRdb, only in-frame clones are kept and a portion is missing. The table includes roughly 200,000 clones, about 80% detected once. The specimen sequenced was PBMCs. These receptors were taken from a man aged 35 to 55 in good health and CMV-seropositive.

The chain joins TRBV28 to TRBJ2-5, with 9 positions matching TRBD1. The J segment lost 1 base and the V segment lost 6 bases, leaving 0 bases of the junction unmatched. This CDR3 is 13 amino acids long. Germline-derived CDR1 and CDR2 are MDHEN and SYDVKM. The CDR3 DNA sequence: TGTGCCAGCAGGGGACAGGGCCAAGAGACCCAGTACTTC. Amino acid sequence: CASRGQGQETQYF.

CDR3 sequence (DNA): TGTGCCAGCAGCCCCCTCCAGTCGAACACCGGGGAGCTGTTTTTT. This sequence encodes CASSPLQSNTGELFF. V gene TRBV7-9 combines with J gene TRBJ2-2, with D unresolved. V lost 5 bases and J lost 0, with 10 bases in between. Germline V gene data show CDR1 as SEHNR and CDR2 as FQNEAQ (reference sequence). This CDR3 has 15 residues.

The rearrangement uses TRBV29-1 and TRBJ1-4, with D unclear. With 5 bases removed from V and 2 bases from J, the gap between germline ends came to 9 bases. The length of the CDR3 is 13 residues. Germline V lookup: CDR1 SQVTM, CDR2 ANQGSEA. The CDR3 nucleotides read TGCAGCGTTTTCGACATTACTAATGAAAAACTGTTTTTT. This sequence encodes CSVFDITNEKLFF.

The J gene is TRBJ2-7, the V gene TRBV6-5; 9 bases agree with TRBD1. Germline V gene data show CDR1 as MNHEY and CDR2 as SVGAGI. This CDR3 is 15 amino acids long. Trimming at V came to 5 bases and at J to 7 bases, leaving 12 bases not matched to a gene. The DNA of the CDR3 is TGTGCCAGCAGTCACTTCCGGACAGGGGCGGGGGAGCAGTACTTC. It is translated as CASSHFRTGAGEQYF.

V is TRBV9 and J is TRBJ1-6, with D maybe TRBD1 (5 bases). This CDR3 is built from 14 residues. Trimming left V 6 bases short and J 5 bases short, with 12 bases between. In germline, CDR1 is SGDLS, CDR2 YYNGEE. CDR3 sequence reads: CASKPGINNSPLHF. In DNA, the CDR3 is TGTGCCAGCAAGCCAGGGATCAATAATTCACCCCTCCACTTT.

J is TRBJ2-7 and V is TRBV4-3; 8 bases fit TRBD2. Germline CDR1 reads LGHNA; CDR2 reads YSLEER. The CDR3 is made up of 18 amino acids. V lost 2 bases, J lost 2 bases, and 14 bases stayed unmatched. The CDR3 DNA is TGCGCCAGCAGCCAACCCCTTCCTCGACTAGCGAAGGCCTACGAGCAGTACTTC. Its protein product is CASSQPLPRLAKAYEQYF.

CDR3 nucleotide sequence: TGTGCCAGCAGCCGAGGGGGACAGGGGGCTGGTGGGACTGAAGCTTTCTTT. Its translation is CASSRGGQGAGGTEAFF. The chain combines TRBV7-8 with TRBJ1-1, with 12 bases lining up with TRBD1. The CDR3 contains 17 residues. Germline CDR1 reads SGHVS; CDR2 reads FQNEAQ. V shed 5 bases and J 5 bases; nucleotides not matched to a gene: 12.

The chain uses TRBV6-6 and TRBJ1-1; 7 bases map to TRBD1. Germline assignment: CDR1 MNHNY and CDR2 SVGAGI (reference sequence). The V segment lost 2 bases and the J segment 5 bases; nucleotides outside the gene matches: 8. This CDR3 has 15 residues. DNA for the CDR3: TGTGCCAGCAGTTACCCCCCACAGGGGAGGACTGAAGCTTTCTTT. As protein: CASSYPPQGRTEAFF.

The chain combines TRBV7-2 with TRBJ2-5; 9 nucleotides agree with TRBD2. CDR3 length: 16 amino acids. V dropped 5 bases and J dropped 3; count of bases not matched to a gene: 10. In germline, CDR1 is SGHTA, CDR2 FQGNSA. As DNA, the CDR3 is TGTGCCAGCAGCCCGTATAGCGGGAGTGGCGAAGAGACCCAGTACTTC. Encoded protein: CASSPYSGSGEETQYF.

In its sample, this clone was seen once. This rearrangement joins TRBV11-1 to TRBJ2-7; TRBD2 is a possible D gene (6 bases). Germline loops: CDR1 SGHAT, CDR2 FQDESV (reference sequence). V was clipped by 1 base and J by 5 bases, with 6 bases between them. The CDR3 extends over 12 amino acids. The CDR3 spells CASSLGGNEQYF. Here the CDR3 DNA reads TGTGCCAGCAGCTTAGGCGGGAACGAGCAGTACTTC.

The rearrangement uses TRBV5-1 and TRBJ2-3; 11 positions match TRBD2. V shed 0 bases and J 4 bases; nucleotides not matched to a gene: 7. This CDR3 is 17 amino acids long. Germline V gene data show CDR1 as SGHRS and CDR2 as YFSETQ. This chain's CDR3 is CASSLVSGGAGSDTQYF. CDR3 coding DNA: TGCGCCAGCAGCTTGGTTAGCGGGGGGGCCGGCTCAGATACGCAGTATTTT.

The CDR3 reads CASSRTTGNEKLFF. In DNA form, the CDR3 reads TGTGCCAGCAGCCGAACGACAGGGAACGAAAAACTGTTTTTT. This rearrangement joins TRBV6-5 to TRBJ1-4, with 7 positions matching TRBD1. Trimming removed 6 bases from V and 8 bases from J; junction bases left unmatched: 9. The V gene's germline CDR1 is MNHEY and CDR2 SVGAGI. The CDR3 totals 14 residues.

The chain has TRBV28 and TRBJ1-1; D is perhaps TRBD1 (5 bases). From germline, CDR1 is MDHEN and CDR2 SYDVKM. CDR3 length: 14 amino acids. Trimming left V 4 bases short and J 2 bases short, with 11 bases between. CDR3 sequence reads: CASSWTLENTEAFF. CDR3 DNA: TGTGCCAGCAGTTGGACATTGGAAAACACTGAAGCTTTCTTT.

The chain carries TRBV6-1 and TRBJ1-5; D is unclear. CDR3 length equals 14 residues. Germline CDR1 is MNHNS and CDR2 is SASEGT. Trimming stripped 3 bases from V and 0 bases from J, with 6 bases between. CDR3 in DNA: TGTGCCAGCAGTGACAGGTATAGCAATCAGCCCCAGCATTTT. Translation: CASSDRYSNQPQHF.

Written as DNA, the CDR3 is TGTGCCAGCAGTTTCCTGGACAGGGTGAGTGAAGCTTTCTTT. Amino acid sequence: CASSFLDRVSEAFF. This chain connects TRBV28 to TRBJ1-1; the match to TRBD1 covers 8 bases. CDR1 and CDR2 (germline): MDHEN, SYDVKM. V dropped 3 bases and J dropped 7; count of bases not matched to a gene: 7. The CDR3 length is 14 residues.

CDR3 protein: CASSPRGLQNNEQFF. CDR3 nucleotide sequence: TGCGCCAGCAGCCCAAGGGGGCTGCAAAACAATGAGCAGTTCTTC. J is TRBJ2-1 and V is TRBV4-1; TRBD1 matches at 7 bases. The V gene end was trimmed by 4 bases and the J gene end by 5 bases; junction bases not matched to a gene: 8. This CDR3 is built from 15 residues. Germline CDR1 MGHRA, CDR2 YSYEKL.

The V gene is TRBV13, the J gene TRBJ2-1; a possible D gene is TRBD2 (7 bases). V was trimmed by 0 bases and J by 7 bases, leaving 13 bases between them. CDR1 and CDR2 from the germline V gene are PRHDT and FYEKMQ (reference sequence). The CDR3 runs 15 residues. The CDR3 reads CASSLGVGGRNEQFF. CDR3 nucleotide sequence: TGTGCCAGCAGCTTAGGGGTGGGGGGGCGGAATGAGCAGTTCTTC.

CDR3 nucleotide sequence: TGTGCCAGTAGCCCTACTCAGGGGGCGGGGGATGAGCAGTTCTTC. Amino acids: CASSPTQGAGDEQFF. The gene calls are TRBV19 and TRBJ2-1; D perhaps matches TRBD1 (8 bases). From germline, CDR1 is LNHDA and CDR2 SQIVND (reference sequence). This CDR3 is 15 amino acids long. V lost 6 bases and J lost 8, with 20 bases in between.

The chain joins TRBV6-5 to TRBJ2-5; D possibly corresponds to TRBD1 (5 bases). V was pared by 5 bases and J by 8 bases, with 12 bases between. The germline CDR1 and CDR2 sequences are MNHEY and SVGAGI. CDR3 length equals 12 residues. The CDR3 DNA reads as TGTGCCAGCAGTCCACCTCAGGGAACCCAGTACTTC. Its protein is CASSPPQGTQYF.

This clone showed up just a few times. J is TRBJ2-2 and V is TRBV7-9, with a weak D call TRBD1 (6 bases). With 2 bases removed from V and 6 bases from J, the gap between germline ends came to 10 bases. CDR1 is SEHNR and CDR2 is FQNEAQ in the germline V gene (reference sequence). The CDR3 runs 14 residues. CDR3 nucleotide sequence: TGTGCCAGCAGCTTATTGGGGGCGGCCGGGGAGCTGTTTTTT. Its translation is CASSLLGAAGELFF. Based on the CDR3 plus reference TRBV7-9 and TRBJ2-2, the full variable domain is DTGVSQNPRHKITKRGQNVTFRCDPISEHNRLYWYRQTLGQGPEFLTYFQNEAQLEKSRLLSDRFSAERPKGSFSTLEIQRTEQGDSAMYLCASSLLGAAGELFFGEGSRLTVL.